Listed here is a single T cell receptor beta chain. What it binds is unknown. This entry comes from a study of T cell clones after liver transplantation. Study results and caveats: Donor-reactive sequences fell more than third party-reactive ones, suggesting partial deletion.

The ends lost 6 bases at V and 0 bases at J; junction bases unmatched: 4. Germline-derived CDR1 and CDR2 are MDHEN and SYDVKM. The CDR3 is 15 residues long. Measured with immunoSEQ multiplex PCR; TCRdb has only the in-frame clones, and not every one. The sample includes 55,000 to 75,000 clones, 70% to 80% of them seen just once. This specimen consisted of CD4+ T cells from blood, obtained at the approximately 15-month timepoint. The receptor was isolated from a human patient who received a liver transplant. These T cells may partly come from the graft donor. This sequence joins TRBV28 and TRBJ2-2; 7 nucleotides line up with TRBD1. The CDR3, as DNA: TGTGCCAGCAGCAAGACAGGGACGAACACCGGGGAGCTGTTTTTT. Amino acids: CASSKTGTNTGELFF.